This T cell receptor (beta chain) was found in a study of cytotoxic CD8 clonotypes in ibrutinib-treated CLL. Overall study context: Included were 11 relapsed/refractory and approximately 15 treatment-naive patients, of whom about 18 were IGHV unmutated. Results showed approximately 25 partial and 2 complete responses; following median about 68 months, approximately 15 remained remitted, approximately 12 advanced.

Germline V gene data show CDR1 as SGHAT and CDR2 as FQNNGV. V was clipped by 2 bases and J by 2 bases; unmatched bases: 4. The CDR3 runs to 17 residues. TCRdb's copy holds only in-frame clones and misses some; the assay was immunoSEQ multiplex PCR. In the table there are 70,000 to 80,000 clones, around four fifths of which are singletons. The receptor comes from a human donor with chronic lymphocytic leukemia. The V gene is TRBV11-2, the J gene TRBJ2-3, with 13 bases that match TRBD2. The sample in question was PBMCs, obtained after 24 months of ibrutinib treatment. CDR3 loop: CASSLRLAGGVTDTQYF. The CDR3 DNA reads as TGTGCCAGCAGCTTACGACTAGCGGGAGGCGTCACAGATACGCAGTATTTT.